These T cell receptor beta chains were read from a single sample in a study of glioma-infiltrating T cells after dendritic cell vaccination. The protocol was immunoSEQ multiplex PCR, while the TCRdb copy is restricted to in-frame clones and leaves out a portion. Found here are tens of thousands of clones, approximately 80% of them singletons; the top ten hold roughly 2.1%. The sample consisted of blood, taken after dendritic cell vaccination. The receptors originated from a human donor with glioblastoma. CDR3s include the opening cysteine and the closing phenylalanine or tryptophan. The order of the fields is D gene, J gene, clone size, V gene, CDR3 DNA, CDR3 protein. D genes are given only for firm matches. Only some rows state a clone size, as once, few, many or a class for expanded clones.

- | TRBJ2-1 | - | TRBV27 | TGTGCCAGCAGTTTAATGGGGGGACCCTACAATGAGCAGTTCTTC | CASSLMGGPYNEQFF
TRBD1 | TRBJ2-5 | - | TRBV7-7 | TGTGCCAGCAGCTTAGGGGGACAGGGAATGGAGACCCAGTACTTC | CASSLGGQGMETQYF
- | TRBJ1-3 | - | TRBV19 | TGTGCCAGTAGTCCCCTGGCAGCGAGCTCTGGAAACACCATATATTTT | CASSPLAASSGNTIYF
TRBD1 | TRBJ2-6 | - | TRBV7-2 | TGTGCCAGCAGCTGGGGGACAGTGAGGACTGGGGCCAACGTCCTGACTTTC | CASSWGTVRTGANVLTF
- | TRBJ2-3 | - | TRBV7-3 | TGTGCCAGCAGCGCCGCGACTAGCACAGATACGCAGTATTTT | CASSAATSTDTQYF
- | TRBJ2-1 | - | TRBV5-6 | TGTGCCAGTGATTGGGGGGAGGAAGGCGAGCAGTTCTTC | CASDWGEEGEQFF
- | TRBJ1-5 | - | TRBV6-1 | TGTGCCAGCAGCCTCCTCGGGGTTGGTCAGCCCCAGCATTTT | CASSLLGVGQPQHF
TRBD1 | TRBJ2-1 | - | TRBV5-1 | TGCGCCAGCAGCTTGTTGGAACAGGGGCCGAACAATGAGCAGTTCTTC | CASSLLEQGPNNEQFF
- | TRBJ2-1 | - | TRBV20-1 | TGCAGTGCTACTACGGGTAATGAGCAGTTCTTC | CSATTGNEQFF
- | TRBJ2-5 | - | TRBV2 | TGTGCCAGCAGTGAAGCGCTTCATACACTTCTACTAACCCAGTACTTC | CASSEALHTLLLTQYF
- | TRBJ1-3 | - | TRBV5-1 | TGCGCCAGCAGCACCCAGGGGCCGGGTCTAAACACCATATATTTT | CASSTQGPGLNTIYF
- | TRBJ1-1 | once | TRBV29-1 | TGCAGCGTTGACAGGGTGAACACTGAAGCTTTCTTT | CSVDRVNTEAFF
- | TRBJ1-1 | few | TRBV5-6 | TGTGCCAGCAAATCCGCGGTGGGGGCCGGGGCTTTCTTT | CASKSAVGAGAFF
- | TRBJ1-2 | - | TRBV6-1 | TGTGCCAGCAGTGAAAGAAGGGGCTATGGCTACACCTTC | CASSERRGYGYTF
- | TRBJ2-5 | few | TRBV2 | TGTGCCAGCAGTCCCGCCGGGGGGCCAAGGACCCAGTACTTC | CASSPAGGPRTQYF
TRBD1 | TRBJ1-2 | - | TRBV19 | TGTGCCAGTAGTATAAAGGACAGGGGGCGTCGAGGCTACACCTTC | CASSIKDRGRRGYTF
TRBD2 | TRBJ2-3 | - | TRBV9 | TGTGCCAGCAGCGGTAGCGGGGGGGCAGATACGCAGTATTTT | CASSGSGGADTQYF
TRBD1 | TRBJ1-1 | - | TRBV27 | TGTGCCAGCAGGCGCGGGACAGGGGAGGACACTGAAGCTTTCTTT | CASRRGTGEDTEAFF
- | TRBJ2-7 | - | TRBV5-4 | TGTGCCAGCAGTTTGGACCGGTACTCCTACGAGCAGTACTTC | CASSLDRYSYEQYF
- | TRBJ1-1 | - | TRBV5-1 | TGCGCCAGCAGCTTAACACCCGACAGATTGAACACTGAAGCTTTCTTT | CASSLTPDRLNTEAFF
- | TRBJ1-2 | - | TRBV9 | TGTGCCAGCACACCGGCCCGGGCTAACTATGGCTACACCTTC | CASTPARANYGYTF
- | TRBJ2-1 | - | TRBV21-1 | TGTGCCAGCAGCAATGGTAGGGCTAGCGGGAGGACCTACAATGAGCAGTTCTTC | CASSNGRASGRTYNEQFF
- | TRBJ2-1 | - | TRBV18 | TGTGCCAGCTCACCAGGGCAGGGGACCTACAATGAGCAGTTCTTC | CASSPGQGTYNEQFF
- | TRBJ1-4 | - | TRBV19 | TGTGCCAGTACAGCGGGTTCAACTAATGAAAAACTGTTTTTT | CASTAGSTNEKLFF
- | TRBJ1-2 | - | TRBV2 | TGTGCCAGCAGTGCTCAGGGTTTCGATGGCTACACCTTC | CASSAQGFDGYTF
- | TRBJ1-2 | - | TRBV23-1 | TGCGCCAGCAGTCAATCCCAGGGGAACTATGGCTACACCTTC | CASSQSQGNYGYTF
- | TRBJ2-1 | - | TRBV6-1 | TGTGCCAGCAGTGCGACCAACAGGGCGATGGGCAATGAGCAGTTCTTC | CASSATNRAMGNEQFF
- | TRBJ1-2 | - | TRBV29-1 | TGCAGCGTTGAACAGGGTGGCTATGGCTACACCTTC | CSVEQGGYGYTF
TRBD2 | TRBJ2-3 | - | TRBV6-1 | TGTGCCAGCAGCGGGACTAGCGGGGAGACAAATACGCAGTATTTT | CASSGTSGETNTQYF
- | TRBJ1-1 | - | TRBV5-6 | TGTGCCAGCAGCTTGGGTCCGGGTAGGACTGAAGCTTTCTTT | CASSLGPGRTEAFF
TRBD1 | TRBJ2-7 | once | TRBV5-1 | TGCGCCAGCAGTTCCGGGACAGAAGCCTACGAGCAGTACTTC | CASSSGTEAYEQYF
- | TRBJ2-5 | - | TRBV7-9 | TGTGCCAGCAGCTTAGCCGGCGGGTCAGGAGGCCAAGAGACCCAGTACTTC | CASSLAGGSGGQETQYF
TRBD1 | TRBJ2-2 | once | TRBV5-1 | TGCGCCAGCAGATACGGGACAGGGAGGAACACCGGGGAGCTGTTTTTT | CASRYGTGRNTGELFF
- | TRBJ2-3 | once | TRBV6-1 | TGTGCCAGTTACAGGGTTGGGTCAGATACGCAGTATTTT | CASYRVGSDTQYF
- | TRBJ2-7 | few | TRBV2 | TGTGCCAGCAGTTCTCCAATTCCTAAGAATTCTGGCGAGCAGTACTTC | CASSSPIPKNSGEQYF
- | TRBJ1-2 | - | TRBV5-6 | TGTGCCAGCAGCTTGGCCTCAGGGCGCTATGGCTACACCTTC | CASSLASGRYGYTF
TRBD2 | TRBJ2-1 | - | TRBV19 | TGTGCCAGTAGATATAGCGGGAGTCTTGATGAGCAGTTCTTC | CASRYSGSLDEQFF
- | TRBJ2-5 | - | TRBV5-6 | TGTGCCAGCAGCTTACCTTCCAAACAGGGCCAAGAGACCCAGTACTTC | CASSLPSKQGQETQYF
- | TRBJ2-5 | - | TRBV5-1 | TGCGCCAGTACCTCCGGGGGCCAAGAGACCCAGTACTTC | CASTSGGQETQYF
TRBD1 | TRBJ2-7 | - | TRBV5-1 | TGCGCCAGCAGCCAGATAGTAGGGGGCCCTTACGAGCAGTACTTC | CASSQIVGGPYEQYF
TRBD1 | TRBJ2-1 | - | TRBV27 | TGTGCCAGCAGTTTAACTGAACAGGGGGCATTTGGCAATGAGCAGTTCTTC | CASSLTEQGAFGNEQFF
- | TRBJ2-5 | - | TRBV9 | TGTGCCAGCAGCTCGTCCCAGGGGCAAGAGACCCAGTACTTC | CASSSSQGQETQYF
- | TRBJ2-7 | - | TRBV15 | TGTGCCACCAGCAGAGATTATCTAACGGGGGGCAGTTGGTCGTCCTACGAGCAGTACTTC | CATSRDYLTGGSWSSYEQYF
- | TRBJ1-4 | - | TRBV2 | TGTGCCAGCAGTGATGTACAGGGATCAACTAATGAAAAACTGTTTTTT | CASSDVQGSTNEKLFF
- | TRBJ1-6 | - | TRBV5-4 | TGTGCCAGCAGCCTTCTGCAGGGCGGTAATTCACCCCTCCACTTT | CASSLLQGGNSPLHF
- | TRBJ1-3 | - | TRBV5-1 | TGCGCCAGCAGGCGAGAGACAGGTGCCATCTCTGGAAACACCATATATTTT | CASRRETGAISGNTIYF
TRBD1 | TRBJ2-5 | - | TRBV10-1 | TGCGCCAGCAGAGGACAGGGCCAAGAGACCCAGTACTTC | CASRGQGQETQYF
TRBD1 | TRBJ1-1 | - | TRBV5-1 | TGCGCCAGCAGCTTGGTGTCGGGACAGGGGGCGGGGAGCACTGAAGCTTTCTTT | CASSLVSGQGAGSTEAFF
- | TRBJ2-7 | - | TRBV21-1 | TGTGCCAGCAGCAGAGCGAACGCCCGGGACAGGGGGTTTTACGAGCAGTACTTC | CASSRANARDRGFYEQYF
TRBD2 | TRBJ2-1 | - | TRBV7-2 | TGTGCCAGCAATCTCCGGCGGGGGTACAATGAGCAGTTCTTC | CASNLRRGYNEQFF